The clone carrying this T cell receptor beta chain was observed a few times. A J-beta primer mix and a sample-barcoded 5' primer were used in a second PCR of about 7 to 11 cycles. TCRdb analysed the 5' RACE reads with MiXCR anew, one entry per CDR3 protein. The sample holds roughly 1,700,000 distinct CDR3 sequences, 25% to 30% seen once. With 5 bases clipped from V and 10 bases from J, the junction kept 14 bases outside the gene matches. The V gene's germline CDR1 is SGHTA and CDR2 FQGTGA. CDR3 length: 16 amino acids. This record belongs to a study of blood T cells in healthy people across ages. The origin of this receptor is a woman aged 25 to 39 in good health. Material: blood. The chain has TRBV7-3 and TRBJ2-7; 13 nucleotides agree with TRBD2. CDR3 sequence reads: CASSPTSGGGRGTQYF. In DNA, the CDR3 is TGTGCCAGCAGCCCCACTAGCGGGGGGGGCCGGGGAACCCAGTACTTC.